This T cell receptor beta chain was identified in a study of human T cells and chemical hapten exposure. Study information: Chiefly women, the patients showed alopecia areata, totalis or universalis.

General study findings and limits: There was no change with DPC sensitization in TCRs above 1 in 1000 frequency.

Time point reported: pre-sensitization, week 0. Specified treatment: therapeutic diphenylcyclopropenone sensitization with weekly scalp DPC. Blood sampling preceded each patch test application. Unfractionated whole blood yielded total RNA. This clonotype was counted at least ten times. The antigen remains unidentified. TCRdb reprocessed the RACE reads via MiXCR and lists one record per CDR3 protein. The table records approximately 370,000 distinct CDR3 sequences, about 5.4% of them present only once. The sample here was whole blood, taken in connection with sensitization to the hapten diphenylcyclopropenone (DPC). This TCR came from a woman between 18 and 29 years old with alopecia areata. Some clones in this sample may be carry-over from other donors' samples.

As DNA, the CDR3 is TGCAGCGCCAAGACAGATGAAAAACTGTTTTTT. Its protein is CSAKTDEKLFF. The chain couples TRBV29-1 to TRBJ1-4; D might be TRBD1 (5 bases). Germline V lookup: CDR1 SQVTM, CDR2 ANQGSEA. The CDR3 runs to 11 residues. Trimming cost V 7 bases and J 6 bases, with 9 bases left between them.